Each of the 20 T cell receptor beta chains below was sequenced from the same sample in a study of OX40 agonist ivuxolimab in advanced cancers. TCRdb's table, derived via immunoSEQ multiplex PCR, lists solely in-frame clones and lacks some. This sample has fewer than 90,000 clones, with 86% found just once. This sample comprised CD4+ or CD8+ T cells sorted from blood, obtained in a trial of the OX40 agonist ivuxolimab. Receptor source: an adult with an advanced solid tumor such as melanoma, head and neck, liver or kidney cancer.

The chain has TRBV4-1 and TRBJ1-3; D possibly corresponds to TRBD1 (5 bases). Trimming shortened V by 1 base and J by 0 bases, and 7 bases separated the two germline ends. Per germline, CDR1 MGHRA and CDR2 YSYEKL. The CDR3 loop spans 15 amino acids. This CDR3 is CASSQVGGSGNTIYF. CDR3 coding DNA: TGCGCCAGCAGCCAAGTCGGGGGCTCTGGAAACACCATATATTTT.

This chain links TRBV5-4 with TRBJ1-2; D may be TRBD1 (6 bases). Trimming pared 5 bases from V and 4 bases from J, leaving 15 bases between. This CDR3 spans 14 amino acids. Germline CDR1 reads SGHNT; CDR2 reads YYREEE (reference sequence). The CDR3 DNA is TGTGCCAGCAGTTATCCGGGGGCCTCCTATGGCTACACCTTC. This gives the protein CASSYPGASYGYTF.

The chain recombines TRBV9 with TRBJ2-3; possible D gene TRBD2, 6 bases. The CDR3 length is 15 residues. Germline-derived CDR1 and CDR2 are SGDLS and YYNGEE. Trimming shortened V by 1 base and J by 0 bases, and 9 bases separated the two germline ends. DNA for the CDR3: TGTGCCAGCAGCGTACTAGCGATTAGCACAGATACGCAGTATTTT. Translation gives CASSVLAISTDTQYF.

The V gene is TRBV7-2, the J gene TRBJ2-7; 8 bases are shared with TRBD2. Losses at the gene ends were 2 bases for V and 2 bases for J; bases not matched to a gene: 5. This CDR3 spans 15 amino acids. Germline CDR1 reads SGHTA; CDR2 reads FQGNSA. This chain's CDR3 is CASSLYGGDPYEQYF. The CDR3 region has the DNA TGTGCCAGCAGCTTATACGGGGGGGATCCCTACGAGCAGTACTTC.

V is TRBV11-1 and J is TRBJ2-7, with 8 bases matching TRBD2. This CDR3 is built from 17 residues. From germline, CDR1 is SGHAT and CDR2 FQDESV (reference sequence). Trimming removed 1 base from V and 1 base from J; junction bases left unmatched: 9. The CDR3 DNA sequence: TGTGCCAGCAGCTTAGTTGCGGGGGGCTACGAATCCTACGAGCAGTACTTC. Protein product: CASSLVAGGYESYEQYF.

This chain links TRBV20-1 with TRBJ2-7; the D is unclear. Germline CDR1 and CDR2: DFQATT and SNEGSKA (reference sequence). The CDR3 is 11 residues long. V lost 6 bases and J 5 bases, leaving 11 bases between the germline ends. As DNA, the CDR3 is TGCAGTGCCCACCGGCTCGACGAGCAGTACTTC. The encoded protein is CSAHRLDEQYF.

The genes are TRBV30 and TRBJ1-6; D gene uncertain. V shed 0 bases and J shed 4 bases, with 7 bases lying between them. This CDR3 has 14 amino acids. Per the germline V gene, CDR1 is GTSNPN and CDR2 is SVGIG (reference sequence). CDR3 sequence: CAWSVVRYNSPLHF. In DNA, the CDR3 is TGTGCCTGGAGTGTAGTCAGGTATAATTCACCCCTCCACTTT.

This chain joins TRBV28 and TRBJ2-4, with D tentatively TRBD2 (7 bases). Looked up from germline, CDR1 is MDHEN and CDR2 is SYDVKM. The CDR3 is made up of 21 amino acids. V dropped 5 bases and J dropped 0 bases, with 29 bases sitting between them. The CDR3 nucleotides are TGTGCCAGCAGTGGAAGAGGGGGGGGAACCTCGGGACTACTAGCCAAAAACATTCAGTACTTC. Protein product: CASSGRGGGTSGLLAKNIQYF.

The chain has TRBV5-1 and TRBJ1-1; D is possibly TRBD1 (6 bases). V dropped 2 bases and J dropped 4 bases, with 12 bases sitting between them. The CDR3 runs 14 residues. Per germline, CDR1 SGHRS and CDR2 YFSETQ. The CDR3 DNA reads TGCGCCAGCAGCTTAGGACAGCTGGGCACTGAAGCTTTCTTT. Protein: CASSLGQLGTEAFF.

The chain employs TRBV7-6 and TRBJ1-2; D possibly corresponds to TRBD1 (6 bases). CDR1 SGHVS and CDR2 FNYEAQ come from the germline V gene. The ends were cut back, 5 bases at V and 1 base at J, with 14 bases in the middle. This CDR3 region has 15 residues. CDR3 sequence: CASSREGGGNYGYTF. The CDR3 DNA is TGTGCCAGCAGCCGCGAAGGGGGGGGTAACTATGGCTACACCTTC.

The chain is built from TRBV6-5 and TRBJ1-2, with D possibly being TRBD1 (6 bases). Germline CDR1 reads MNHEY; CDR2 reads SVGAGI. Trimming took off 3 bases at V and 4 bases at J, with 15 bases between the two ends. The CDR3 is 15 residues long. CDR3 loop: CASSYRGGLAYGYTF. CDR3 sequence (DNA): TGTGCCAGCAGTTATAGAGGGGGTTTGGCCTATGGCTACACCTTC.

This chain joins TRBV5-8 and TRBJ1-2; unclear D gene. The CDR3 is 10 residues long. Trimming removed 3 bases from V and 8 bases from J, with 5 bases in between. Germline V CDR1 and CDR2: SGHTS, YDEGEE. CDR3 coding DNA: TGTGCCAGCAGCTACTCCGGCTACACCTTC. It translates to CASSYSGYTF.

The chain carries TRBV2 and TRBJ1-2, with TRBD1 identical over 7 bases. V was clipped by 6 bases and J by 6 bases; unmatched bases: 7. CDR1 and CDR2 from the germline V gene are SNHLY and FYNNEI. The CDR3 spans 13 residues. CDR3 bases: TGTGCCAGCAGGGCGACAGGGCTGGATGGCTACACCTTC. Protein product: CASRATGLDGYTF. Looking up the rest from reference TRBV2 and TRBJ1-2 gives the full variable domain: EPEVTQTPSHQVTQMGQEVILRCVPISNHLYFYWYRQILGQKVEFLVSFYNNEISEKSEIFDDQFSVERPDGSNFTLKIRSTKLEDSAMYFCASRATGLDGYTFGSGTRLTVV.

This sequence joins TRBV6-1 and TRBJ1-6; D not certain. CDR1 and CDR2 (germline): MNHNS, SASEGT. This CDR3 region has 14 residues. Trimming cost V 1 base and J 7 bases, with 8 bases left between them. The CDR3 loop reads CASSEGTVNSPLHF. CDR3 in DNA: TGTGCCAGCAGTGAAGGGACGGTGAATTCACCCCTCCACTTT.

The V gene is TRBV6-1, the J gene TRBJ1-1; the D is unclear. Germline lookup yields CDR1 MNHNS and CDR2 SASEGT. Trimming cost V 5 bases and J 4 bases, with 8 bases left between them. This CDR3 is built from 12 residues. The CDR3 nucleotides are TGTGCCAGCAGTAGAGGTGTCACTGAAGCTTTCTTT. This encodes CASSRGVTEAFF.

The rearrangement joins TRBV14 to TRBJ1-4; D remains ambiguous. The CDR3 runs to 16 residues. Trimming removed 4 bases from V and 7 bases from J, with 19 bases in between. From germline, CDR1 is SGHDN and CDR2 FVKESK. The CDR3 DNA reads TGTGCCAGCAGCCCGATTCAAGGATCATGGGGTGAAAAACTGTTTTTT. Residues: CASSPIQGSWGEKLFF.

V and J are TRBV19 and TRBJ2-4, with D perhaps assigned TRBD1 or TRBD2 (5 bases each). V lost 3 bases and J lost 2, with 11 bases in between. Germline loops: CDR1 LNHDA, CDR2 SQIVND (reference sequence). The CDR3 covers 15 residues. CDR3 in amino acids: CASSISWDPKNIQYF. The CDR3 DNA sequence: TGTGCCAGTAGTATTAGTTGGGACCCCAAAAACATTCAGTACTTC.

J is TRBJ1-1 and V is TRBV28; tentatively, D is TRBD1 (5 bases). CDR1 MDHEN and CDR2 SYDVKM come from the germline V gene. The CDR3 consists of 16 residues. The V end lost 7 bases, the J end lost 1 base, and 19 bases lay between the germline ends. This CDR3 reads CASTDSGGTENTEAFF. Written as DNA, the CDR3 is TGTGCCAGCACCGACTCAGGTGGGACTGAGAACACTGAAGCTTTCTTT.

The V call is TRBV7-9, the J call TRBJ1-3, with D unclear. Germline V gene sequence: CDR1 SEHNR, CDR2 FQNEAQ (reference sequence). CDR3 length equals 14 residues. The ends were cut back, 1 base at V and 0 bases at J, with 4 bases in the middle. CDR3 DNA: TGTGCCAGCAGCTTAGGGAACTCTGGAAACACCATATATTTT. The encoded protein is CASSLGNSGNTIYF.

The gene calls are TRBV18 and TRBJ2-1; 13 bases are a match to TRBD2. The CDR3 spans 17 residues. Germline CDR1 and CDR2: KGHSH and LQKENI. The junction had 7 bases not matched to a gene; V was cut back by 0 bases and J by 8 bases. The DNA for the CDR3 is TGTGCCAGCTCACCACCCCCCCCAACTAGCGGGAGGGATGAGCAGTTCTTC. Protein product: CASSPPPPTSGRDEQFF. Full variable domain (rest looked up from reference TRBV18 and TRBJ2-1): NAGVMQNPRHLVRRRGQEARLRCSPMKGHSHVYWYRQLPEEGLKFMVYLQKENIIDESGMPKERFSAEFPKEGPSILRIQQVVRGDSAAYFCASSPPPPTSGRDEQFFGPGTRLTVL.